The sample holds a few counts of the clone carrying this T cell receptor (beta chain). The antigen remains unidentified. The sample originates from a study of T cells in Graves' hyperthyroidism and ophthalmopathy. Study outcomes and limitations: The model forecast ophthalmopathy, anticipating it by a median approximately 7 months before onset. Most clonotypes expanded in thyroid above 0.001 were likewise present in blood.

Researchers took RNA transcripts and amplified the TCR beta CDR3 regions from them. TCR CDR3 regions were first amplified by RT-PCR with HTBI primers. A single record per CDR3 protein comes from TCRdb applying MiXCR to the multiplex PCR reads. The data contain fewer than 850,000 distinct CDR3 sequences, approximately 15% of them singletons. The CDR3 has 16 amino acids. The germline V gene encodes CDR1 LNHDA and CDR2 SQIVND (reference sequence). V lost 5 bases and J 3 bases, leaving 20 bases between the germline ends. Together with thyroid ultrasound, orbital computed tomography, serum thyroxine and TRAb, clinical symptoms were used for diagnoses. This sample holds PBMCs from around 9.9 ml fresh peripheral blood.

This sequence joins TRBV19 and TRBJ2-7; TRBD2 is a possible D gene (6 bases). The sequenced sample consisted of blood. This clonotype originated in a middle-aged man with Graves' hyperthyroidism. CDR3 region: CASSFNWDSSFYEQYF. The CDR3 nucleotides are TGTGCCAGTAGTTTCAATTGGGACTCGAGTTTCTACGAGCAGTACTTC. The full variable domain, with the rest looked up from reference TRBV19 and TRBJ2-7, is DGGITQSPKYLFRKEGQNVTLSCEQNLNHDAMYWYRQDPGQGLRLIYYSQIVNDFQKGDIAEGYSVSREKKESFPLTVTSAQKNPTAFYLCASSFNWDSSFYEQYFGPGTRLTVT.